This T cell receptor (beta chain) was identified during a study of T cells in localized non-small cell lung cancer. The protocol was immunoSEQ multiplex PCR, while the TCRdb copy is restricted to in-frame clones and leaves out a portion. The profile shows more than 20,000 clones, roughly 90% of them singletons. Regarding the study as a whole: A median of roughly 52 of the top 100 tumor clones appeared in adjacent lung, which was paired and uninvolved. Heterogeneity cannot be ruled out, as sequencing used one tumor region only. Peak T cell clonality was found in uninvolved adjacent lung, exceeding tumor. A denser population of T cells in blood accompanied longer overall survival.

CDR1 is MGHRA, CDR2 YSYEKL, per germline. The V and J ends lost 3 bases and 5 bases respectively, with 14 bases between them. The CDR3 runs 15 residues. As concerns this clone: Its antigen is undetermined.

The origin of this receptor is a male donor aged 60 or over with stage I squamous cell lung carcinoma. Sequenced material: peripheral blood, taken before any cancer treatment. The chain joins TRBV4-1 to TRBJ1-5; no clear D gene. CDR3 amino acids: CASSQLAWPDQPQHF. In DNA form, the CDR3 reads TGCGCCAGCAGCCAGCTTGCTTGGCCCGATCAGCCCCAGCATTTT.